This is a list of T cell receptor beta chains from one sample in a study of blood T cells in healthy people across ages. TCRdb independently ran MiXCR on the 5' RACE reads; one entry per CDR3 protein. The sample yields some 780,000 distinct CDR3 sequences, 56% seen once. The specimen sequenced was blood. The receptors come from a man aged 40-50 years in good health. The CDR3 runs from the conserved cysteine through the conserved F or W. D genes are given only for firm matches. Clone sizes are given selectively: once, few, many, or a class where the clone is expanded.

V,J,size,length,D,DNA,CDR3
TRBV28,TRBJ2-6,few,18,TRBD1,TGTGCCAGCAGGCCGGGGGGACAGGGGAGCTCTGGGGCCAACGTCCTGACTTTC,CASRPGGQGSSGANVLTF
TRBV12-3/TRBV12-4,TRBJ1-2,.,13,.,TGTGCCAGCAGTTTAATCCTAGGGTCTGGCTACACCTTC,CASSLILGSGYTF
TRBV10-3,TRBJ1-5,.,14,.,TGTGCCATCAGTGCGCGGGGACTAAATCAGCCCCAGCATTTT,CAISARGLNQPQHF
TRBV27,TRBJ1-4,.,15,TRBD1,TGTGCCAGCAGCGCCAGGGGGGCAAAGCCGGAAAAACTGTTTTTT,CASSARGAKPEKLFF
TRBV28,TRBJ1-6,.,14,TRBD1,TGTGCCAGCACCGGGACAGTCCGAAATTCACCCCTCCACTTT,CASTGTVRNSPLHF
TRBV25-1,TRBJ1-2,.,13,.,TGTGCCAGCAGTCCGGGCTTTTTCTATGGCTACACCTTC,CASSPGFFYGYTF
TRBV12-3/TRBV12-4,TRBJ2-1,.,12,.,TGTGCCAGCAGTTGGCTCGGGGATGAGCAGTTCTTC,CASSWLGDEQFF
TRBV28,TRBJ1-2,.,14,TRBD1,TGTGCCAGCAGGTGGACAGGTACACCCTATGGCTACACCTTC,CASRWTGTPYGYTF
TRBV3-1,TRBJ2-5,.,22,.,TGTGCCAGCAGCCAAGATTTGGGCTTCTTCGACAGTTATTTTGAGGGGAAAGAGACCCAGTACTTC,CASSQDLGFFDSYFEGKETQYF
TRBV20-1,TRBJ2-5,.,14,.,TGCAGTGCTACCCCCTTGGGGGGAGAAGAGACCCAGTACTTC,CSATPLGGEETQYF
TRBV3-1,TRBJ2-5,.,14,.,TGTGCCAGCAGCCAAGGGTCTAGCGAGGAGACCCAGTACTTC,CASSQGSSEETQYF
TRBV4-1,TRBJ2-1,.,16,.,TGCGCCAGCAGCCAAGATGAGGCGGGACCCTACAATGAGCAGTTCTTC,CASSQDEAGPYNEQFF
TRBV7-7,TRBJ2-5,.,14,.,TGTGCCAGCAGCTCAGGGATTTCTCAAGAGACCCAGTACTTC,CASSSGISQETQYF
TRBV5-1,TRBJ2-3,few,16,TRBD2,TGCGCCAGCAGCTTGGCTCTAGCGGAACTCACAGATACGCAGTATTTT,CASSLALAELTDTQYF
TRBV7-8,TRBJ1-4,few,16,.,TGTGCCAGCATCCAGGGCAGGGTCACAACTAATGAAAAACTGTTTTTT,CASIQGRVTTNEKLFF
TRBV6-2/TRBV6-3,TRBJ2-7,.,13,TRBD1,TGTGCCAGCACCGGGGACAGACCCTACGAGCAGTACTTC,CASTGDRPYEQYF
TRBV4-1,TRBJ2-5,.,16,TRBD1,TGCGCCAGCAGCCGAGGACAGGGGGCGTCTTCAGAGACCCAGTACTTC,CASSRGQGASSETQYF
TRBV7-8,TRBJ2-7,many,13,TRBD1,TGTGCCAGCAGCGGGACAGGGGTCTACGAGCAGTACTTC,CASSGTGVYEQYF
TRBV11-2,TRBJ2-1,once,15,TRBD2,TGTGCCAGCAGTCTCATAGCGGGGGGGCGCAATGAGCAGTTCTTC,CASSLIAGGRNEQFF
TRBV5-1,TRBJ1-5,few,15,TRBD1,TGCGCCAGCAGAACAGGGGCCCATAGCAATCAGCCCCAGCATTTT,CASRTGAHSNQPQHF
TRBV11-2,TRBJ2-3,.,17,TRBD2,TGTGCCAGCAGCTTAGATAGGGGGACTAGCGGCACAGATACGCAGTATTTT,CASSLDRGTSGTDTQYF
TRBV29-1,TRBJ2-3,.,13,.,TGCAGCGTTGTGGCAGGCAGCACAGATACGCAGTATTTT,CSVVAGSTDTQYF
TRBV9,TRBJ2-6,.,17,.,TGTGCCAGCAGCGATAGGATTAGACAGCGTGGGGCCAACGTCCTGACTTTC,CASSDRIRQRGANVLTF
TRBV5-1,TRBJ1-5,many,14,TRBD1,TGCGCCAGTCCACCTAGGGGGCTGGATCAGCCCCAGCATTTT,CASPPRGLDQPQHF
TRBV4-1,TRBJ1-2,.,15,TRBD1,TGCGCCAGCAGCCCTGGGACAGCATCATTCTATGGCTACACCTTC,CASSPGTASFYGYTF
TRBV9,TRBJ2-2,.,16,TRBD1,TGTGCCAGCAGCGGGGACAGACTCCGTGGCACCGGGGAGCTGTTTTTT,CASSGDRLRGTGELFF
TRBV27,TRBJ2-2,.,19,TRBD1,TGTGCCAGCAGTTTAAGGCGACTGACAGGGGGCTCAAACACCGGGGAGCTGTTTTTT,CASSLRRLTGGSNTGELFF
TRBV7-8,TRBJ2-3,once,15,.,TGTGCCAGCAGCAAAAACAGGGTCCCCACAGATACGCAGTATTTT,CASSKNRVPTDTQYF
TRBV9,TRBJ2-1,.,16,TRBD2,TGTGCCAGCAGCGTAGATAAGCTAGCGGGAGTTTCTGAGCAGTTCTTC,CASSVDKLAGVSEQFF
TRBV6-5,TRBJ1-2,few,13,.,TGTGCCAGCAGCCCCTCCGGCGGGTATGGCTACACCTTC,CASSPSGGYGYTF
TRBV7-9,TRBJ1-4,few,14,.,TGTGCCAGCAGCTTAATGGGCTCCAATGAAAAACTGTTTTTT,CASSLMGSNEKLFF
TRBV5-6,TRBJ2-3,.,12,.,TGTGCCAGCAGGTTGGGACCAGATACGCAGTATTTT,CASRLGPDTQYF
TRBV20-1,TRBJ2-7,few,16,.,TGCAGTGCTAGACTGAGGACAGGCTCAGGGGGGTACGAGCAGTACTTC,CSARLRTGSGGYEQYF
TRBV12-3/TRBV12-4,TRBJ2-6,.,16,TRBD2,TGTGCCAGCAGAAACTCGGGGGGGGCGTGGGCCAACGTCCTGACTTTC,CASRNSGGAWANVLTF
TRBV10-3,TRBJ2-7,.,13,TRBD1,TGTGCCCTCAGGACAGGTGGGTCCTACGAGCAGTACTTC,CALRTGGSYEQYF
TRBV29-1,TRBJ2-3,.,15,TRBD2,TGCAGCGAAGGTGGTCCTAGCGGGAGGGCAGATACGCAGTATTTT,CSEGGPSGRADTQYF
TRBV3-1,TRBJ1-2,.,18,TRBD1,TGTGCCAGCAGCCAACCTACCCGAGGGGGGACAGGGGTCTATGGCTACACCTTC,CASSQPTRGGTGVYGYTF